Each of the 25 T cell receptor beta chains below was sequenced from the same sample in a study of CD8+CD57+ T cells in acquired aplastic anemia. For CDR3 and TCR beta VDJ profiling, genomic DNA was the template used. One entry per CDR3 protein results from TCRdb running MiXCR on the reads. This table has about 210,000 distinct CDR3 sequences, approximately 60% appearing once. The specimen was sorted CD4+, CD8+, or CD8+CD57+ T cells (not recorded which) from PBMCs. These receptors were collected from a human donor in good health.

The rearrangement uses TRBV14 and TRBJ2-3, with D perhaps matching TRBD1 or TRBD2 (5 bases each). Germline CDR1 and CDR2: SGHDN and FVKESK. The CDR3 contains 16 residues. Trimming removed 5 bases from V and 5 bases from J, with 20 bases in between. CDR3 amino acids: CASSYAGTYPGDTQYF. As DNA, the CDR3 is TGTGCCAGCAGCTATGCCGGGACCTATCCCGGAGATACGCAGTATTTT.

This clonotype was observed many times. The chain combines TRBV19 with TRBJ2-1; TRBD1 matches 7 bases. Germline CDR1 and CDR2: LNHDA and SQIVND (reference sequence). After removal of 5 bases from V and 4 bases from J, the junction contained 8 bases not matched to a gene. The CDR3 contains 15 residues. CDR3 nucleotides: TGTGCCAGTAGTCTCCGGGACAGTCGATACAATGAGCAGTTCTTC. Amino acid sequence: CASSLRDSRYNEQFF.

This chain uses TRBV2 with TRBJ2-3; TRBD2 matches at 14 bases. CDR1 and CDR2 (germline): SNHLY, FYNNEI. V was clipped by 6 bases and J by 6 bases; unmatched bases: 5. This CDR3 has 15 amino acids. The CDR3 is CASRGTSGSRDTQYF. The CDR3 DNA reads TGTGCCAGCAGGGGGACTAGCGGGAGCCGCGATACGCAGTATTTT.

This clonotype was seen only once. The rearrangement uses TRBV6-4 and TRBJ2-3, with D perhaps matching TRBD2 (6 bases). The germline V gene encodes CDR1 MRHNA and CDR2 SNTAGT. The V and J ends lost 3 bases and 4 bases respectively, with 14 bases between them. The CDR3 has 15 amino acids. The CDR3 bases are TGTGCCAGCAGTGAATCGGGAGAAGGGGCAGATACGCAGTATTTT. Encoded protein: CASSESGEGADTQYF.

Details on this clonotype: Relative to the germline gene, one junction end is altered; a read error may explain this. The CDR3 sequence: CASSEVRQESQYF. CDR3 DNA sequence: TGCGCCAGCAGTGAGGTTCGACAAGAGAGCCAGTACTTC. The chain joins TRBV10-2 to TRBJ2-5; D uncertain. Germline values: CDR1 WSHSY, CDR2 SAAADI. The CDR3 covers 13 residues.

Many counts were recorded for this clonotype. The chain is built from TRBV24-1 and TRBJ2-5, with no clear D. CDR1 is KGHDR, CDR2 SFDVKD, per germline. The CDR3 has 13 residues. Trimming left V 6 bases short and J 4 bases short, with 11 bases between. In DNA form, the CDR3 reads TGTGCCACCAGTTTGGCGATCGGAGAGACCCAGTACTTC. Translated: CATSLAIGETQYF.

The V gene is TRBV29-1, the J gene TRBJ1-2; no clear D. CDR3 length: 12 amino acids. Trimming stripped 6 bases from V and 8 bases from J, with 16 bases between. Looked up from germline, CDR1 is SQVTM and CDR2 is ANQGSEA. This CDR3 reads CSVHTRSWGYTF. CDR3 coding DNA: TGCAGCGTGCATACACGTAGTTGGGGCTACACCTTC.

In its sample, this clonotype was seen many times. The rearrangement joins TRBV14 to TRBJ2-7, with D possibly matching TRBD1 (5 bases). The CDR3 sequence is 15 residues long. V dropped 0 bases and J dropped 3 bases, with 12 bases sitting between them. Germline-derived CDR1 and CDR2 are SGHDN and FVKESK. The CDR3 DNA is TGTGCCAGCAGCCAAGATTTCGGCAGGGTCTACGAGCAGTACTTC. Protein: CASSQDFGRVYEQYF.

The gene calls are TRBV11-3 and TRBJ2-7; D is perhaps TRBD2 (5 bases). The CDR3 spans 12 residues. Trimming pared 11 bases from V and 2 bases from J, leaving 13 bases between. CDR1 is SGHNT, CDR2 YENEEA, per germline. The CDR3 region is CARLEGTYEQYF. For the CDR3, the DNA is TGTGCCCGTCTCGAGGGAACCTACGAGCAGTACTTC.

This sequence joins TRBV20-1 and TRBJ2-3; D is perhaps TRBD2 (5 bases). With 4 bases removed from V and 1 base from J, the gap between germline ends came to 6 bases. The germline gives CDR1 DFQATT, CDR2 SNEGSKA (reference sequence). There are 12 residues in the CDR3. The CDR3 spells CSATGGTDTQYF. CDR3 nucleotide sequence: TGCAGTGCTACCGGGGGCACAGATACGCAGTATTTT.

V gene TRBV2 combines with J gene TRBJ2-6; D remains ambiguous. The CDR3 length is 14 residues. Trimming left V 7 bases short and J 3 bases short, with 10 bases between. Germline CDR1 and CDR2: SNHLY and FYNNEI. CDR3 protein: CASMTLHGANVLTF. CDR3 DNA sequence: TGTGCCAGCATGACTCTGCATGGGGCCAACGTCCTGACTTTC.

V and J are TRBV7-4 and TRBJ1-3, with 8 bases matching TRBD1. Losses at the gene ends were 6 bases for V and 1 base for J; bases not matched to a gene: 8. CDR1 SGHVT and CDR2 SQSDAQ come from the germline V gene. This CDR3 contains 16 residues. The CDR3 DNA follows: TGTGCCAGCAGGATATCGGACAGGGAATCTGGAAACACCATATATTTT. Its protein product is CASRISDRESGNTIYF.

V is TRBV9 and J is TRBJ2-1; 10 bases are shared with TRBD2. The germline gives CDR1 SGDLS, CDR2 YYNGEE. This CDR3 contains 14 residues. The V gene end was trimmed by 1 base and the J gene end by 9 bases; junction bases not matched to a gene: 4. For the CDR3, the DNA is TGTGCCAGCAGCGTAAGCGGGAGGGAGGGTGAGCAGTTCTTC. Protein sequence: CASSVSGREGEQFF.

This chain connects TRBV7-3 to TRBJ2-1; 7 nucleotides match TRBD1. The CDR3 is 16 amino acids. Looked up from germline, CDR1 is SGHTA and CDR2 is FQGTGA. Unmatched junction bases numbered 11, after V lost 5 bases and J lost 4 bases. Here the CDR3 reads CASSRDDGQEYNEQFF. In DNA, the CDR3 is TGTGCCAGCAGCCGCGACGACGGACAGGAGTACAATGAGCAGTTCTTC.

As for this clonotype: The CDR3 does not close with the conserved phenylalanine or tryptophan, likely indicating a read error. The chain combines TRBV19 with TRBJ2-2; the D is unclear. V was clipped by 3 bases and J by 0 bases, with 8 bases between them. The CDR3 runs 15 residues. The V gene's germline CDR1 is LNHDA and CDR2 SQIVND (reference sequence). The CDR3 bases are TGTGCCAGTAGTATTGCAGCGACGAACACCGGGGAGCTGTTTTCT. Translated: CASSIAATNTGELFS.

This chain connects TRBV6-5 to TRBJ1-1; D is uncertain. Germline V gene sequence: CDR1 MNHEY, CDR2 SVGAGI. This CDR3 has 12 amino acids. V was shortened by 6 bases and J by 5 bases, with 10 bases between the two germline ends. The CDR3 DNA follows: TGTGCCAGCAGCCGGGGTACGACTGAAGCTTTCTTT. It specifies CASSRGTTEAFF.

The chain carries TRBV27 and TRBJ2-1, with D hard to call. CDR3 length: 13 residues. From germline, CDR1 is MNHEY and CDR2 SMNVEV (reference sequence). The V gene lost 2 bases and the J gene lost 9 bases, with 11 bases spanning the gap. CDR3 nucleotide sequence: TGTGCCAGCAGTTTAAACGGGCGCAGTGAGCAGTTCTTC. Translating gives CASSLNGRSEQFF.

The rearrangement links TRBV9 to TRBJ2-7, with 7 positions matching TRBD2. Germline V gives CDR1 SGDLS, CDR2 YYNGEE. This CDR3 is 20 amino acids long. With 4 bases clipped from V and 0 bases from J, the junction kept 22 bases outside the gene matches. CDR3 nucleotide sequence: TGTGCCAGCAGCCAAATACCGGCTTCTAGCGGCAGCAGATACTCCTACGAGCAGTACTTC. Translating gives CASSQIPASSGSRYSYEQYF.

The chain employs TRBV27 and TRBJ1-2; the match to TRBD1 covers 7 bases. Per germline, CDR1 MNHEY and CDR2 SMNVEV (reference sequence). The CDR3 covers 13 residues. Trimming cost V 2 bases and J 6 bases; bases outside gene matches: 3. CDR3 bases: TGTGCCAGCAGTTTAGTGCAGGGGGATGGCTACACCTTC. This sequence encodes CASSLVQGDGYTF.

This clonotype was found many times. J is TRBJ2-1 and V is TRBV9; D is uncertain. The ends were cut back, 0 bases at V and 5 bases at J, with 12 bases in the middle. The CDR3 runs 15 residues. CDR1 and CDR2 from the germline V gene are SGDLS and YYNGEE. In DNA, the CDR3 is TGTGCCAGCAGCGTAGCTCGAACCGCTAACAATGAGCAGTTCTTC. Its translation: CASSVARTANNEQFF.

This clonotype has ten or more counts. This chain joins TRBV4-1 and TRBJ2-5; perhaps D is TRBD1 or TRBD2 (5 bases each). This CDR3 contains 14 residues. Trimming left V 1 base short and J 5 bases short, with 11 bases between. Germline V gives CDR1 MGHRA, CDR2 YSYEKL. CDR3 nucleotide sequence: TGCGCCAGCAGCCAAGTTGGGGGAGCTGAGACCCAGTACTTC. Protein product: CASSQVGGAETQYF.

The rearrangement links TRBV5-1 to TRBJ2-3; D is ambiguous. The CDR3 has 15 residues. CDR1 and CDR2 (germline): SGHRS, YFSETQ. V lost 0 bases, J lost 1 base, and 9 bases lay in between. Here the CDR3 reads CASSLDSPGTDTQYF. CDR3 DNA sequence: TGCGCCAGCAGCTTGGATTCCCCTGGCACAGATACGCAGTATTTT. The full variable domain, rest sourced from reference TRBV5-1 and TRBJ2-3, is KAGVTQTPRYLIKTRGQQVTLSCSPISGHRSVSWYQQTPGQGLQFLFEYFSETQRNKGNFPGRFSGRQFSNSRSEMNVSTLELGDSALYLCASSLDSPGTDTQYFGPGTRLTVL.

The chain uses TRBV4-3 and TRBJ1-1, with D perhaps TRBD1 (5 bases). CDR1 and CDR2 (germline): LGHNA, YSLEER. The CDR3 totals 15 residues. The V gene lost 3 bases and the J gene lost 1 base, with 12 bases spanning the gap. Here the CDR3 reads CASSHTTDANTEAFF. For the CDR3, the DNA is TGCGCCAGCAGCCACACGACAGATGCGAACACTGAAGCTTTCTTT.

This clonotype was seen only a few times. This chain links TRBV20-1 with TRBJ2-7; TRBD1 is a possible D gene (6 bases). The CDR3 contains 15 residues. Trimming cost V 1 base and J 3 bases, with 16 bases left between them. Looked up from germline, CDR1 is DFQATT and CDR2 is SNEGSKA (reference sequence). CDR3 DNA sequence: TGCAGTGCTAGAGCACAGGGACCGAGCTACTACGAGCAGTACTTC. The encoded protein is CSARAQGPSYYEQYF.

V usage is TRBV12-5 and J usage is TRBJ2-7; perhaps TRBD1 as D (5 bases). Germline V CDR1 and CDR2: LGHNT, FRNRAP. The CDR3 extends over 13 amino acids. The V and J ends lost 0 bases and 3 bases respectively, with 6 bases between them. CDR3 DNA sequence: TGTGCTAGTGGTTTGGTTGGACACTACGAGCAGTACTTC. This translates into CASGLVGHYEQYF.